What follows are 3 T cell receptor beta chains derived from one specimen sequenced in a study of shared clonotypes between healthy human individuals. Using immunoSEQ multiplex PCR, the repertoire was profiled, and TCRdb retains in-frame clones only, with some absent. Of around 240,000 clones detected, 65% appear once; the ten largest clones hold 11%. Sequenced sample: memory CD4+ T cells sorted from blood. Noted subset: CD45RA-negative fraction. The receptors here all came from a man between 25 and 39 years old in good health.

Here the CDR3 reads CASSPSQGGSYGYTF. In DNA, the CDR3 is TGTGCCAGCTCACCAAGTCAGGGGGGTAGCTATGGCTACACCTTC. This sequence joins TRBV18 and TRBJ1-2; TRBD1 matches at 7 bases. This CDR3 comprises 15 residues. CDR1 is KGHSH and CDR2 is LQKENI in the germline V gene. V was clipped by 2 bases and J by 4 bases; unmatched bases: 7.

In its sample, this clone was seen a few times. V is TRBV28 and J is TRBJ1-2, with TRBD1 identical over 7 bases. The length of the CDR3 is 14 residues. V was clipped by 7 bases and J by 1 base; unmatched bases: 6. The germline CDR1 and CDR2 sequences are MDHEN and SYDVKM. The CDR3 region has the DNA TGTGCCAGCAAGCCAGGGGGAAATAACTATGGCTACACCTTC. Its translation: CASKPGGNNYGYTF.

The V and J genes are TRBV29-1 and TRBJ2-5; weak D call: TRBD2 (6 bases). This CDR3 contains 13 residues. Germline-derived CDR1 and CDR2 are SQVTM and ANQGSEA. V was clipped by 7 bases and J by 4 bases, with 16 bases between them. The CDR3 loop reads CSAARGGPETQYF. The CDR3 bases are TGCAGCGCGGCTAGGGGAGGTCCAGAGACCCAGTACTTC.